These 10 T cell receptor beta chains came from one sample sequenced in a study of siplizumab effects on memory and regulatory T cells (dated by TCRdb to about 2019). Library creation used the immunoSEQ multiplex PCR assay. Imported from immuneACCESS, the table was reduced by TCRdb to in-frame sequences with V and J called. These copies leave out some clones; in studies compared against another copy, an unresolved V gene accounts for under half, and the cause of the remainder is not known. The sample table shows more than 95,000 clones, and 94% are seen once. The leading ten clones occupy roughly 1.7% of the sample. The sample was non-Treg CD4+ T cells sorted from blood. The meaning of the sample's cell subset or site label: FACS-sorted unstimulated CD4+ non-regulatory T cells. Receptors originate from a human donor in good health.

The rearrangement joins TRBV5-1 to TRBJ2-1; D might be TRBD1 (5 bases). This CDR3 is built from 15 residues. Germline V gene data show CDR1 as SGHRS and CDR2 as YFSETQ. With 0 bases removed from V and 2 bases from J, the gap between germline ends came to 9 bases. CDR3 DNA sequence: TGCGCCAGCAGCTTGGTGCAGGGAACCTACAATGAGCAGTTCTTC. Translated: CASSLVQGTYNEQFF.

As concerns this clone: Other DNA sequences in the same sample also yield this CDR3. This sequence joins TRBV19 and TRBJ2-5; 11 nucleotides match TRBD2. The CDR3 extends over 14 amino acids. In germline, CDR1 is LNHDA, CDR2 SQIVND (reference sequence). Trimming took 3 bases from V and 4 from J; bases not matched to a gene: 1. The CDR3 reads CASSILAGGETQYF. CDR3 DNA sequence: TGTGCCAGTAGTATCCTAGCGGGGGGAGAGACCCAGTACTTC.

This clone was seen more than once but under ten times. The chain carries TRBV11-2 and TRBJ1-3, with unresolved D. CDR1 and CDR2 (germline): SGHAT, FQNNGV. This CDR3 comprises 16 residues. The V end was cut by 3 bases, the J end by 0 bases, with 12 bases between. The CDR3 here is CASSLGRSSSGNTIYF. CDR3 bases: TGTGCCAGCAGCTTGGGCAGATCGAGCTCTGGAAACACCATATATTTT.

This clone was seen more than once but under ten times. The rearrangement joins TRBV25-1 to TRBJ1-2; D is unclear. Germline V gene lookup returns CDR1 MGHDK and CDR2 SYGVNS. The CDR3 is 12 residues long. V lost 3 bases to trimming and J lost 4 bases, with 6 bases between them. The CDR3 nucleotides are TGTGCCAGCAGTGAGGGTACCTATGGCTACACCTTC. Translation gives CASSEGTYGYTF.

The CDR3 DNA is TGTGCCAGCAGTTCCAGGGGTATGAACACTGAAGCTTTCTTT. The encoded protein is CASSSRGMNTEAFF. This chain uses TRBV6-5 with TRBJ1-1; possibly TRBD1 for D (6 bases). V shed 4 bases and J shed 0 bases, with 9 bases lying between them. CDR1 and CDR2 (germline): MNHEY, SVGAGI. This CDR3 contains 14 residues.

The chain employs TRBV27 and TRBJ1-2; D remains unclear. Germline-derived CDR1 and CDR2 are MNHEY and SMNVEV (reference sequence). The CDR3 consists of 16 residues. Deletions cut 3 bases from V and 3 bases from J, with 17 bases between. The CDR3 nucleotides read TGTGCCAGCAGTTTTTTGGGCGCGCTACCACACTATGGCTACACCTTC. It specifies CASSFLGALPHYGYTF.

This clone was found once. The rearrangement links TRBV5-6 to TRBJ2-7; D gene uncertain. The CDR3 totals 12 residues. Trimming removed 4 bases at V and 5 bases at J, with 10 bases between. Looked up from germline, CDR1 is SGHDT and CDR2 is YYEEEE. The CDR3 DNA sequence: TGTGCCAGCAGCCACTTCAACCACGAGCAGTACTTC. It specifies CASSHFNHEQYF.

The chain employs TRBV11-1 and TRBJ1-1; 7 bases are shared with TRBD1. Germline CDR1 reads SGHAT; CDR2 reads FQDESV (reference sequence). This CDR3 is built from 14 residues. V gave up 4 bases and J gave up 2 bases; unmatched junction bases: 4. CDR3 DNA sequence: TGTGCCAGCAGCTCGTGGACAGGCAACACTGAAGCTTTCTTT. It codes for CASSSWTGNTEAFF.

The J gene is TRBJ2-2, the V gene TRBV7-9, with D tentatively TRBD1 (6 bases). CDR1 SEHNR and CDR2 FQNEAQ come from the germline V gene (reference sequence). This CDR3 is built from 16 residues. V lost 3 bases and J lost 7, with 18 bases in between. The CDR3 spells CASSLNQGLAVGELFF. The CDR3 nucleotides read TGTGCCAGCAGCTTGAATCAGGGGCTCGCGGTCGGGGAGCTGTTTTTT.

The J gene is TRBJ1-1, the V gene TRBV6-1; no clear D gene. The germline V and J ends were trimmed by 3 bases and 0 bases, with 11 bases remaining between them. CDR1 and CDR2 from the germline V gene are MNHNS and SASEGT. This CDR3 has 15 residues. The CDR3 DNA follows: TGTGCCAGCAGTGATCAGTTCCAGGTGAACACTGAAGCTTTCTTT. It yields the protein CASSDQFQVNTEAFF.